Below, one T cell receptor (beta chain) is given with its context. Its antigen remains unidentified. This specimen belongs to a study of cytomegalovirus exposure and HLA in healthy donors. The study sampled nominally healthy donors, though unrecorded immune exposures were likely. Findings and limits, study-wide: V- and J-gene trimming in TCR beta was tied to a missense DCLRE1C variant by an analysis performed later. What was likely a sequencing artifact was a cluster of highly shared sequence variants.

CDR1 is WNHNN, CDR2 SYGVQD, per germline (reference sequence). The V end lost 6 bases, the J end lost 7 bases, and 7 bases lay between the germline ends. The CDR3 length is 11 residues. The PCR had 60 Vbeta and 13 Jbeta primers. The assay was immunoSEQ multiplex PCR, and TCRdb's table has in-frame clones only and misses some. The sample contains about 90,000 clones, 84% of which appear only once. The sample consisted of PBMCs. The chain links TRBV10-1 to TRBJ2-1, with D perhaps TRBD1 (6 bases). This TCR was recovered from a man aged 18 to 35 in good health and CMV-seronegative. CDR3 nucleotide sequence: TGCGCCAGCAGACAGGGAAATGAGCAGTTCTTC. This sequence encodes CASRQGNEQFF.